This is a list of T cell receptor beta chains from one sample in a study of shared clonotypes between healthy human individuals. Sequencing was performed with immunoSEQ multiplex PCR; in TCRdb, only in-frame clones are kept and a portion is missing. The table includes about 700,000 clones, about 90% detected once. Sequencing was carried out using naive CD8+ T cells sorted from blood. The receptors come from a man younger than 40 in good health. CDR3s include the opening cysteine and the closing phenylalanine or tryptophan. A D gene is named only where the DNA matches it firmly. Expanded clones get a size class; other rows say once, few or many, or leave the size out.

TRBV9	TRBJ1-4	-	-	TGTGCCAGCAAGGGGTCTGGTGAAAAACTGTTTTTT	CASKGSGEKLFF
TRBV27	TRBJ2-1	TRBD1	-	TGTGCCAGCAGTCCCGGGACAGGGCTATACAATGAGCAGTTCTTC	CASSPGTGLYNEQFF
TRBV5-6	TRBJ2-7	TRBD2	-	TGTGCCAGCAGCCTGAGTCGGGGACTAGCGACCTACGAGCAGTACTTC	CASSLSRGLATYEQYF
TRBV7-9	TRBJ2-1	-	-	TGTGCCAGCAGAGATAGGAGTACTAGGCAGTTCTTC	CASRDRSTRQFF
TRBV19	TRBJ1-5	TRBD1	-	TGTGCCAGTAGTATAAATCGGGACAGGTCGAATCAGCCCCAGCATTTT	CASSINRDRSNQPQHF
TRBV5-1	TRBJ1-1	TRBD1	-	TGCGCCAGCAGCCCGGGACAGGGATTTGAGGCTTTCTTT	CASSPGQGFEAFF
TRBV11-2	TRBJ2-1	-	-	TGTGCCAGCAGCTCTCTAGCCTACAATGAGCAGTTCTTC	CASSSLAYNEQFF
TRBV18	TRBJ2-7	-	-	TGTGCCAGCTCAGGCACAGGGAGCCTCTACGAGCAGTACTTC	CASSGTGSLYEQYF
TRBV6-5	TRBJ2-7	TRBD1	-	TGTGCCAGCAGTTACGGGAGTGGGGACAGAGGCTACGAGCAGTACTTC	CASSYGSGDRGYEQYF
TRBV27	TRBJ1-5	-	few	TGTGCCAGCAGAGACTCAGCGGGGCTTAGCAATCAGCCCCAGCATTTT	CASRDSAGLSNQPQHF
TRBV7-9	TRBJ2-7	-	-	TGTGCCAGCAGCCCCAGGTTACAGGGACGACACTACGAGCAGTACTTC	CASSPRLQGRHYEQYF
TRBV7-3	TRBJ2-2	-	-	TGTGCCAGCAGCTTGAGCGGCGCGAACACCGGGGAGCTGTTTTTT	CASSLSGANTGELFF
TRBV29-1	TRBJ1-4	TRBD1	-	TGCAGCGTCGACTCGGGACAGACAACTAATGAAAAACTGTTTTTT	CSVDSGQTTNEKLFF
TRBV7-9	TRBJ1-5	TRBD1	-	TGTGCCAGCAGCCCCGGTGGACAGGGGGCGCGACAGCCCCAGCATTTT	CASSPGGQGARQPQHF
TRBV5-1	TRBJ1-2	TRBD1	once	TGCGCCAGCAGCTCACAAGGGGGCCTAAGTGGCTACACCTTC	CASSSQGGLSGYTF
TRBV27	TRBJ2-7	TRBD2	-	TGTGCCAGCGTGACTAGCGGGTATCCCTACGAGCAGTACTTC	CASVTSGYPYEQYF
TRBV28	TRBJ2-7	TRBD1	-	TGTGCCAGCAGTTTAACCCCGACAGGGTCCTACGAGCAGTACTTC	CASSLTPTGSYEQYF
TRBV7-9	TRBJ1-3	-	-	TGTGCCAGCAGCCTTGGGGGGAGCATCGGAAACACCATATATTTT	CASSLGGSIGNTIYF
TRBV27	TRBJ2-2	TRBD1	-	TGTGCCAGCAGTTTATCCCCCGGACAGGGTTTGCTGTTTTTT	CASSLSPGQGLLFF
TRBV9	TRBJ2-1	TRBD2	-	TGTGCCAGCAGCGGAGAGCGGGAGGCCTCCTACAATGAGCAGTTCTTC	CASSGEREASYNEQFF
TRBV28	TRBJ1-1	TRBD1	-	TGTGCCATCAAAATCGGGACAGCCCTAGAGATGAACACTGAAGCTTTCTTT	CAIKIGTALEMNTEAFF
TRBV25-1	TRBJ1-1	-	-	TGTGCCAGCAGTGTTCAGGCAGAAGCTTTCTTT	CASSVQAEAFF
TRBV29-1	TRBJ2-7	-	-	TGCAGCGGAGGGCCCACCTCCTACGAGCAGTACTTC	CSGGPTSYEQYF
TRBV19	TRBJ1-1	-	once	TGTGCCAGTAGTATAAGTCTGAACACTGAAGCTTTCTTT	CASSISLNTEAFF
TRBV5-8	TRBJ2-1	TRBD2	-	TGTGCCAGCAGCGTGACTAGCGGGCAACACAATGAGCAGTTCTTC	CASSVTSGQHNEQFF
TRBV7-9	TRBJ1-5	TRBD1	-	TGTGCCAGCAGCAACGGACAGGGAGATAGCAATCAGCCCCAGCATTTT	CASSNGQGDSNQPQHF
TRBV29-1	TRBJ2-7	-	-	TGCAGCGTTGAGACGGTAAGGGGCTACGAGCAGTACTTC	CSVETVRGYEQYF
TRBV7-9	TRBJ2-2	-	-	TGTGCCAGCCTAAATCGAGCGGCCGGGGAGCTGTTTTTT	CASLNRAAGELFF
TRBV27	TRBJ2-1	-	-	TGTGCCAGCAGTGCAGTGGGAGCCGGGGGCAATGAGCAGTTCTTC	CASSAVGAGGNEQFF
TRBV12-5	TRBJ2-7	TRBD2	-	TGTGCTAGTGCTCTAGGGGCTAGCGGGAGTAACGAGCAGTACTTC	CASALGASGSNEQYF
TRBV2	TRBJ1-2	-	few	TGTGCCAGCAGTGACGCAGGGTCGAGGGCTAACTATGGCTACACCTTC	CASSDAGSRANYGYTF
TRBV7-9	TRBJ2-7	TRBD2	-	TGTGCCAGCAGCTTAATTAGCGGGAACGACGAGCAGTACTTC	CASSLISGNDEQYF
TRBV2	TRBJ2-3	TRBD1	-	TGTGCCAGCCCAGGGGGTACAGATACGCAGTATTTT	CASPGGTDTQYF
TRBV27	TRBJ2-7	TRBD1	-	TGTGCCAGCAGTTTATCCGGGACAGGTGCCTACGAGCAGTACTTC	CASSLSGTGAYEQYF
TRBV29-1	TRBJ1-1	-	-	TGCAGCGTCCGAACAGGGTTCACTGAAGCTTTCTTT	CSVRTGFTEAFF
TRBV4-3	TRBJ2-7	TRBD1	-	TGCGCCAGCAGCCAAGATCGGGACAGCACCTACGAGCAGTACTTC	CASSQDRDSTYEQYF
TRBV7-8	TRBJ2-7	TRBD2	-	TGTGCCAGCAGCCTCGTTAGACAGACTAGCCACGAGCAGTACTTC	CASSLVRQTSHEQYF
TRBV27	TRBJ2-1	TRBD2	once	TGTGCCAGCAGTCCCTCCTGGGGGGGCAATGAGCAGTTCTTC	CASSPSWGGNEQFF
TRBV27	TRBJ1-5	-	once	TGTGCCAGCAGTTTACTGGGCAATCAGCCCCAGCATTTT	CASSLLGNQPQHF
TRBV27	TRBJ1-1	-	-	TGTGCCAGCGGGAGCAGGACAAACACTGAAGCTTTCTTT	CASGSRTNTEAFF
TRBV19	TRBJ1-1	-	-	TGTGCCAGTAGTACCTTGAGGCAGACGAACACTGAAGCTTTCTTT	CASSTLRQTNTEAFF
TRBV10-1	TRBJ2-2	-	few	TGCGCCAGCAGTGGATACACCGGGGAGCTGTTTTTT	CASSGYTGELFF
TRBV9	TRBJ2-7	TRBD1	-	TGTGCCAGCAGCGTCGGGACAGGGTTTTTCTACGAGCAGTACTTC	CASSVGTGFFYEQYF
TRBV19	TRBJ2-7	TRBD1	-	TGTGCCAGTCGACAGGGGGCCCACGAGCAGTACTTC	CASRQGAHEQYF
TRBV5-6	TRBJ2-3	TRBD2	-	TGTGCCAGCAGCTGGGAACCGGGACTAGCGGTCCGCACAGATACGCAGTATTTT	CASSWEPGLAVRTDTQYF
TRBV7-9	TRBJ2-1	-	-	TGTGCCAGCAGCTTAGTGGGGAATAACGACAATGAGCAGTTCTTC	CASSLVGNNDNEQFF
TRBV6-1	TRBJ2-7	TRBD2	-	TGTGCCAGCAGTGAGGGGACTAGCGGGAAGGAGCAGTACTTC	CASSEGTSGKEQYF
TRBV19	TRBJ2-7	-	-	TGTGCCAGTAGTATCCGCTCAACACAGGCCTACGAGCAGTACTTC	CASSIRSTQAYEQYF
TRBV7-9	TRBJ2-3	-	-	TGTGCCAGCAGCTTATCGTCTGCCAGCACAGATACGCAGTATTTT	CASSLSSASTDTQYF